This T cell receptor (beta chain) emerged from a study of T cells in Graves' hyperthyroidism and ophthalmopathy. About the study: Blood was drawn when the patient was first diagnosed and still untreated.

V was pared by 5 bases and J by 6 bases, with 14 bases between. The CDR3 is made up of 14 amino acids. Germline CDR1 and CDR2: MNHEY and SVGEGT. Each diagnosis drew on symptoms, thyroxine, TRAb, thyroid ultrasound and orbital computed tomography findings. Amplified regions were TCR beta CDR3 sequences from RNA transcripts. HTBI primers were used for first-round RT-PCR of the TCR CDR3. Each CDR3 protein is one row after TCRdb ran MiXCR on the multiplex PCR reads. The data contain about 560,000 distinct CDR3 sequences, about 14% of them singletons. Overall study findings and caveats: Stable hyperthyroidism was told apart from ophthalmopathy by a model built on 13 V-J features.

This clonotype was detected only a few times. No antigen is known for it. This rearrangement joins TRBV6-2 or TRBV6-3 to TRBJ1-5, with unresolved D. The source material was blood. The sequence came from a woman in her thirties or forties with Graves' hyperthyroidism. CDR3 in amino acids: CASSDIGSGQPQHF. The CDR3 bases are TGTGCCAGCAGTGACATAGGGAGTGGTCAGCCCCAGCATTTT.